This T cell receptor (beta chain) appears in the sequencing data of a study of metastatic and nonmetastatic thyroid tumors. Study as a whole: Peripheral blood and tumor or nodule samples from malignant and benign thyroid patients were compared.

This clone was recorded many times. TCRdb re-analyzed the PCR reads using MiXCR. The sample lists approximately 30,000 clones, about 16% occurring once. With 6 bases clipped from V and 0 bases from J, the junction kept 3 bases outside the gene matches. The CDR3 spans 16 residues. Germline CDR1 reads SGHTA; CDR2 reads FQGNSA. No treatment had been given to any patient before thyroid surgery. The sample was blood. The chain joins TRBV7-2 to TRBJ2-6, with TRBD1 identical over 9 bases. The source is a male donor with papillary thyroid cancer or a benign thyroid nodule (not recorded which). Some clones in this sample may be carry-over from other donors' samples. The CDR3 here is CASRGQGLSGANVLTF. The CDR3 DNA reads as TGTGCCAGCAGGGGACAGGGCCTCTCTGGGGCCAACGTCCTGACTTTC. Variable domain in full (rest from reference TRBV7-2 and TRBJ2-6): GAGVSQSPSNKVTEKGKDVELRCDPISGHTALYWYRQSLGQGLEFLIYFQGNSAPDKSGLPSDRFSAERTGGSVSTLTIQRTQQEDSAVYLCASRGQGLSGANVLTFGAGSRLTVL.